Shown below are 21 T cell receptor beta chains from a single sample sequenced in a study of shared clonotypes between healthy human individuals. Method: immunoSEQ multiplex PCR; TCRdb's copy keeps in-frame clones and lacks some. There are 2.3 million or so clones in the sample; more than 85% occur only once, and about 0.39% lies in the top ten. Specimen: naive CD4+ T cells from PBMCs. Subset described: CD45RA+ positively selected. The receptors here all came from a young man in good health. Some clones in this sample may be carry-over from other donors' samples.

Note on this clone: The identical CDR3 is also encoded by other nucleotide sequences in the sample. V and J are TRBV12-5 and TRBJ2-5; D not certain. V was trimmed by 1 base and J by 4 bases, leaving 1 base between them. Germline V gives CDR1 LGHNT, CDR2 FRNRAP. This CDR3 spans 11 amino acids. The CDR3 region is CASGLAETQYF. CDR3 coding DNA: TGTGCTAGTGGTTTGGCAGAGACCCAGTACTTC.

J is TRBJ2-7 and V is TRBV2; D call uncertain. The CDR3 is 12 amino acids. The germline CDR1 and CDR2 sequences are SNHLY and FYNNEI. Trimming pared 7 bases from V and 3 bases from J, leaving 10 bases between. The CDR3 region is CASTTQDYEQYF. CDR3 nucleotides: TGTGCCAGCACCACCCAGGACTACGAGCAGTACTTC.

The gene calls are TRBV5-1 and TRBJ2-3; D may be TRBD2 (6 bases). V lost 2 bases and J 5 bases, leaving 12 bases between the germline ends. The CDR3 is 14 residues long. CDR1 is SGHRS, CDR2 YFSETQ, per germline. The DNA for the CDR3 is TGCGCCAGCAGCTTAAGCGGAGGGAAAGATACGCAGTATTTT. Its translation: CASSLSGGKDTQYF. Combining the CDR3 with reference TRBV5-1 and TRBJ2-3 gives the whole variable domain KAGVTQTPRYLIKTRGQQVTLSCSPISGHRSVSWYQQTPGQGLQFLFEYFSETQRNKGNFPGRFSGRQFSNSRSEMNVSTLELGDSALYLCASSLSGGKDTQYFGPGTRLTVL.

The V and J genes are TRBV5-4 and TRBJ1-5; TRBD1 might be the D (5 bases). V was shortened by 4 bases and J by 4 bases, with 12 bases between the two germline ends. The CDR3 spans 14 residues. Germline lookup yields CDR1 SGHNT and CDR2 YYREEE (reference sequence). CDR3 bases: TGTGCCAGCAGCCGGGACCGGGCAAATCAGCCCCAGCATTTT. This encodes CASSRDRANQPQHF.

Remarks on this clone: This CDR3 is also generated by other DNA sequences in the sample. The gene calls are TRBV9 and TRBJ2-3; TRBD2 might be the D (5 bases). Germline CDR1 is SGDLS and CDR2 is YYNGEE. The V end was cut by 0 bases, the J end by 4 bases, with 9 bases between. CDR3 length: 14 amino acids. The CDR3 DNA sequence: TGTGCCAGCAGCGTAGGTGGGAGCGCAGATACGCAGTATTTT. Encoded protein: CASSVGGSADTQYF.

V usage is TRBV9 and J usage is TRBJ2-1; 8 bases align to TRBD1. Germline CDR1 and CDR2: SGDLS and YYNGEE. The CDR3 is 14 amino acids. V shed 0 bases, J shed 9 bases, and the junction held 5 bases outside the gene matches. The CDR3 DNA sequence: TGTGCCAGCAGCGTAGGGCAGGGGGCAAGTGAGCAGTTCTTC. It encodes CASSVGQGASEQFF.

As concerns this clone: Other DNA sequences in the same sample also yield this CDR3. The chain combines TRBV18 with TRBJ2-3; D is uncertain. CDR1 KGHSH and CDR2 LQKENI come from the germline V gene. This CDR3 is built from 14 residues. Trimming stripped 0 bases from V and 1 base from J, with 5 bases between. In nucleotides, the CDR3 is TGTGCCAGCTCACCACCGTCGCGCACAGATACGCAGTATTTT. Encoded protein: CASSPPSRTDTQYF.

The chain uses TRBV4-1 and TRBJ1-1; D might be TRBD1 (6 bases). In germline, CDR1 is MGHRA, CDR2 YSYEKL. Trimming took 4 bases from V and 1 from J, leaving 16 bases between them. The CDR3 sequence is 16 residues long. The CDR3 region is CASSRTSRGANTEAFF. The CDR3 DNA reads TGCGCCAGCAGCCGCACCTCACGGGGGGCGAACACTGAAGCTTTCTTT.

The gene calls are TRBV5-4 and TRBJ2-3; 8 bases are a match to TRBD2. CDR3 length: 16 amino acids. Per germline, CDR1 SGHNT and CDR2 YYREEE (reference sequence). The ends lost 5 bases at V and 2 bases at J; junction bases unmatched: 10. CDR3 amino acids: CASSTPKRGPTDTQYF. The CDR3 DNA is TGTGCCAGCAGTACCCCAAAGCGGGGGCCCACAGATACGCAGTATTTT.

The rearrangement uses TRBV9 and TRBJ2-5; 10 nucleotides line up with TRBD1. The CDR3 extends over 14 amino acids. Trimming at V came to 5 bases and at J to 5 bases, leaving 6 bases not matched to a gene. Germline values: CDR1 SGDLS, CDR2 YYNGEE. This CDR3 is CASSSDRGPETQYF. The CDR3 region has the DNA TGTGCCAGCAGTTCAGACAGGGGGCCTGAGACCCAGTACTTC.

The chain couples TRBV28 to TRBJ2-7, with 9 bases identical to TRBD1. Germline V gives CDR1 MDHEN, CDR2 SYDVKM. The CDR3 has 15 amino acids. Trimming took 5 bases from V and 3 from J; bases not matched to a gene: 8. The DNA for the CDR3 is TGTGCCAGCAGTAATTCCGGGACAGGGCGCTACGAGCAGTACTTC. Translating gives CASSNSGTGRYEQYF. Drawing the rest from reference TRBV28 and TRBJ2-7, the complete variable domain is DVKVTQSSRYLVKRTGEKVFLECVQDMDHENMFWYRQDPGLGLRLIYFSYDVKMKEKGDIPEGYSVSREKKERFSLILESASTNQTSMYLCASSNSGTGRYEQYFGPGTRLTVT.

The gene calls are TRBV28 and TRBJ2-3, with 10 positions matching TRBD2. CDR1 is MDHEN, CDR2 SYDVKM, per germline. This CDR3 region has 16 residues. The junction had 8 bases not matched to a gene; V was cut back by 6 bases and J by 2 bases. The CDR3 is CASRTPSGRDTDTQYF. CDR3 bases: TGTGCCAGCAGGACCCCTAGCGGGAGAGACACAGATACGCAGTATTTT.

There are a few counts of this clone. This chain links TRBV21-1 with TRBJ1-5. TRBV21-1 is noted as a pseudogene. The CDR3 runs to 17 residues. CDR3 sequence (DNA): TGTGCCAGCAGCAAGAGGGGGGGACGGAATAGCAATCAGCCCCAGCATTTT. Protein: CASSKRGGRNSNQPQHF.

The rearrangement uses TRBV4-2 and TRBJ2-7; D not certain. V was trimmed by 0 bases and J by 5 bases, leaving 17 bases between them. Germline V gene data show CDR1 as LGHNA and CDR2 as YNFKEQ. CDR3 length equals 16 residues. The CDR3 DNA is TGTGCCAGCAGCCAAGAACCCGTAGTAGGATGGGACGAGCAGTACTTC. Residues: CASSQEPVVGWDEQYF.

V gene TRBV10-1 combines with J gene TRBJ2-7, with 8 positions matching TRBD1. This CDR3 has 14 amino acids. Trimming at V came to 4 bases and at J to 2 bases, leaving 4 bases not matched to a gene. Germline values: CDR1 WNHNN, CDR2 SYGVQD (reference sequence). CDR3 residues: CASSATGGPYEQYF. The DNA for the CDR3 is TGCGCCAGCAGTGCAACAGGGGGTCCCTACGAGCAGTACTTC.

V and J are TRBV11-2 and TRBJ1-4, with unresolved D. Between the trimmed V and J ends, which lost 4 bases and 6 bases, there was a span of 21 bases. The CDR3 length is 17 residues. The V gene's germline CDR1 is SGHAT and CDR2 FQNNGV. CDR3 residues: CASSSLSGRSGYEKLFF. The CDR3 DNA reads TGTGCCAGCAGCTCCCTCAGCGGGCGGTCGGGCTATGAAAAACTGTTTTTT.

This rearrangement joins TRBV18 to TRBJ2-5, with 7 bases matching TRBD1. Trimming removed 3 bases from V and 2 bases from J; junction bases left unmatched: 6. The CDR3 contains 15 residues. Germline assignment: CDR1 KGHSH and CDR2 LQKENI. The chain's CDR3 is CASSPGDSQQETQYF. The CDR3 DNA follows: TGTGCCAGCTCACCGGGGGACAGTCAACAAGAGACCCAGTACTTC.

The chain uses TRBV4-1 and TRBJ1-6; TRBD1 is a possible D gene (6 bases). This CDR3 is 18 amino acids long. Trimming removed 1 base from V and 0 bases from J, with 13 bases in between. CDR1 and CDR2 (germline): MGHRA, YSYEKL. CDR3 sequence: CASSQAGQRSSYNSPLHF. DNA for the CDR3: TGCGCCAGCAGCCAAGCCGGACAGCGGAGCTCCTATAATTCACCCCTCCACTTT.

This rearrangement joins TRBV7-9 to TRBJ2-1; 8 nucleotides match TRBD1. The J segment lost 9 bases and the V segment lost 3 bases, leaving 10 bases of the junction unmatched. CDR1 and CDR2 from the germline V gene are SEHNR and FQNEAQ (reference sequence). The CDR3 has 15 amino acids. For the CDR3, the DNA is TGTGCCAGCAGCTTTACAGGGGGGCTTCCTCGTGAGCAGTTCTTC. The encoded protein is CASSFTGGLPREQFF.

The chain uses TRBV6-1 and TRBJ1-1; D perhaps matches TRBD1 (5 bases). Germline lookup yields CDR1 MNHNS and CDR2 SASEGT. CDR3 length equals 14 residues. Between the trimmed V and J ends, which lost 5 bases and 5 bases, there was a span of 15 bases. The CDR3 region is CASSIRGWRTEAFF. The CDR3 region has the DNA TGTGCCAGCAGTATAAGGGGATGGAGGACTGAAGCTTTCTTT.

CDR3: CASSIQGAGRNTEAFF. In nucleotides, the CDR3 is TGTGCCAGTAGTATCCAGGGGGCCGGGAGGAACACTGAAGCTTTCTTT. The rearrangement links TRBV19 to TRBJ1-1, with 8 bases aligning to TRBD1. The CDR3 contains 16 residues. Germline assignment: CDR1 LNHDA and CDR2 SQIVND (reference sequence). The V and J ends lost 3 bases and 1 base, in that order; junction bases with no gene match: 7. The full variable domain, rest sourced from reference TRBV19 and TRBJ1-1, is DGGITQSPKYLFRKEGQNVTLSCEQNLNHDAMYWYRQDPGQGLRLIYYSQIVNDFQKGDIAEGYSVSREKKESFPLTVTSAQKNPTAFYLCASSIQGAGRNTEAFFGQGTRLTVV.